This TCR beta chain appears in the sequencing data of a study of shared clonotypes between healthy human individuals. Using immunoSEQ multiplex PCR, the repertoire was profiled, and TCRdb retains in-frame clones only, with some absent. The top ten hold roughly 12% of the sample, which has about half a million clones, 79% seen once. V trimming: 5 bases; J trimming: 2 bases; junction bases outside the gene matches: 8. The germline CDR1 and CDR2 sequences are MDHEN and SYDVKM. CDR3 length equals 16 residues. This receptor was obtained from a woman between 40 and 50 years old in good health. Some clones in this sample may be carry-over from other donors' samples. The sample consisted of PBMCs. V and J are TRBV28 and TRBJ2-7; 11 bases align to TRBD2. The DNA of the CDR3 is TGTGCCAGCAGTGATACTAGCGGGAGTTCCCCCTACGAGCAGTACTTC. This encodes CASSDTSGSSPYEQYF.